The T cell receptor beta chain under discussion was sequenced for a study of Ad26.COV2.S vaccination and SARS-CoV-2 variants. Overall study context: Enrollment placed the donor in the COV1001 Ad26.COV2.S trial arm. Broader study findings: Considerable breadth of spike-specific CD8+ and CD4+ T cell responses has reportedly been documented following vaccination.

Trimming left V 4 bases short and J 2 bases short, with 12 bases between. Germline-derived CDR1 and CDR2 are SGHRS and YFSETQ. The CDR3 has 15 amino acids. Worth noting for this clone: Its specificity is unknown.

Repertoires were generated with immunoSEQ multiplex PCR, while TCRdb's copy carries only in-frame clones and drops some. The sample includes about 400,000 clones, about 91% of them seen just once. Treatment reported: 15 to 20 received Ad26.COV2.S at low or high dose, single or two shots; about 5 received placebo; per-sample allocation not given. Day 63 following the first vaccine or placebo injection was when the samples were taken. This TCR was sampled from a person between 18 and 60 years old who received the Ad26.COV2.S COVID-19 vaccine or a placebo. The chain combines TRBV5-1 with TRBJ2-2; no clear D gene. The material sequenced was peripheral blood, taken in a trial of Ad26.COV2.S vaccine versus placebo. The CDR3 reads CASSRLGSNTGELFF. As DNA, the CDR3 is TGCGCCAGCAGCCGCCTCGGATCAAACACCGGGGAGCTGTTTTTT.